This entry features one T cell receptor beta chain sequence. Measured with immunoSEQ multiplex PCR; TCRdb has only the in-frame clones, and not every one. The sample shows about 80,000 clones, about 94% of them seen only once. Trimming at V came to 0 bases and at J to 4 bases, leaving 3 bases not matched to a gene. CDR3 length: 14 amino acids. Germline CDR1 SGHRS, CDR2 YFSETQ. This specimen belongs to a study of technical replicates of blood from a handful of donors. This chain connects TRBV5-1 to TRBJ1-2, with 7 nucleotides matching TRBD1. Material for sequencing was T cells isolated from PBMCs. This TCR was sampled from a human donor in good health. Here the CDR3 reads CASSLGQGTYGYTF. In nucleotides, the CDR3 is TGCGCCAGCAGCTTGGGACAGGGTACCTATGGCTACACCTTC.